This T cell receptor beta chain comes out of a study of molecular identifiers for immune sequencing clone quantification. In germline, CDR1 is MNHEY, CDR2 SMNVEV (reference sequence). Trimming removed 5 bases at V and 6 bases at J, with 10 bases between. CDR3 length: 13 residues. This clonotype was seen only a few times. Its antigen is unidentified. Previously described methods with listed TCR primers produced the bulk TCR libraries. TCRdb re-analysed the PCR reads in MiXCR, keeping a single row per CDR3 protein. Here the sample spans under 650,000 distinct CDR3 sequences, 15% to 20% being singletons. General study results and limits: The sizes of highly expanded clones could be underestimated when identical TCR molecules share a barcode.

The naive CD8 libraries originated from between roughly 17,000 and 1,100,000 sorted cells and drew on 10%, 30% or 50% RNA. A CD8+CD4-CCR7+CD45RA+ phenotype served as the sorting definition for naive CD8 T cells. The sample consisted of naive CD8+ T cells from blood, with Jurkat cell RNA spiked in. Subset noted: FACS-sorted CD8+CD4-CCR7+CD45RA+ naive T cells. J is TRBJ1-4 and V is TRBV27; D unresolved. This clonotype was obtained from a human donor in good health. Some libraries in this study had Jurkat cell RNA spiked in. The CDR3 nucleotides are TGTGCCAGCAGTCTCGGACCCTATGAAAAACTGTTTTTT. Protein sequence: CASSLGPYEKLFF.